This T cell receptor (beta chain) was sequenced in a study of read filtering for tumor transcriptome and immune sequencing. J lost 5 bases, V lost 5 bases, and 7 bases had no gene match. Per germline, CDR1 MNHNS and CDR2 SASEGT. The length of the CDR3 is 14 residues. This clonotype ranks as medium-sized. The library was built from 400 ng RNA with molecular barcoded adaptors for alpha/delta and beta/gamma chains. TCRdb re-analysed the reads in MiXCR, keeping a single row per CDR3 protein. The table lists about 24,000 distinct CDR3 sequences, roughly 22% of them singletons. The TCR was taken from a donor older than 35 with multiple myeloma. The sample taken for sequencing was a population of CD138-negative cells sorted from bone marrow. The chain is built from TRBV6-1 and TRBJ1-1; TRBD1 matches at 8 bases. The DNA for the CDR3 is TGTGCCAGCAGTCCTGGACAGGGAGGGACTGAAGCTTTCTTT. It is translated as CASSPGQGGTEAFF.